This TCR beta chain was captured by sequencing in a study of blood T cells in healthy people across ages. Germline assignment: CDR1 SGHRS and CDR2 YFSETQ. The CDR3 runs to 15 residues. The ends lost 0 bases at V and 1 base at J; junction bases unmatched: 3. Per-sample PBMC isolation yielded at least 6.5 million cells. This clonotype was seen more than once but under ten times. What it binds is not known. It was with a sample-barcoded 5' primer and a J-beta primer mix that a second PCR of roughly 6 to 12 cycles was run. A tag from a template-switch adaptor with 12 random nucleotides marked each cDNA molecule. In TCRdb, the 5' RACE reads were re-called with MiXCR into one record per CDR3 protein. The top ten clones hold 3% to 4% of a sample with hundreds of thousands of distinct CDR3 sequences, over 20% of them seen once. Overall study results and limits: A strong correlation between TCR beta diversity and naive T cell percentage was seen. Diversity estimated from one million T cells was considered an underestimate.

The V call is TRBV5-1, the J call TRBJ2-5; the match to TRBD1 covers 7 bases. This receptor was taken from a man in his 70s in good health. Sequencing was done on a sample of blood. The DNA for the CDR3 is TGCGCCAGCAGCTTGGACAGGGGATTCCAAGAGACCCAGTACTTC. Its protein is CASSLDRGFQETQYF.